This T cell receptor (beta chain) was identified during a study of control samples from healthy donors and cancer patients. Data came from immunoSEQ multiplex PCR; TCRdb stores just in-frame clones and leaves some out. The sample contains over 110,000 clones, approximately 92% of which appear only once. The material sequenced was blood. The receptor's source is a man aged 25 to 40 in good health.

The CDR3 loop reads CASSQVVAGRSYEQYF. The CDR3 DNA reads TGTGCCAGCAGCCAAGTAGTTGCGGGAAGATCCTACGAGCAGTACTTC. The V and J genes are TRBV4-2 and TRBJ2-7; tentatively, D is TRBD2 (6 bases). The V and J ends lost 1 base and 1 base respectively, with 14 bases between them. CDR1 is LGHNA, CDR2 YNFKEQ, per germline. The CDR3 is 16 amino acids.